These 7 T cell receptor beta chains were all obtained from the same sample, sequenced in a study of early T cells in non-severe SARS-CoV-2 infection. TCRdb itself ran the 5' RACE reads through MiXCR, one entry per CDR3 protein. The sample includes tens of thousands of distinct CDR3 sequences, around 13% of them seen just once. Specimen: whole blood. The receptors were gathered from an adult who was a healthcare worker with PCR-confirmed SARS-CoV-2 infection or an uninfected control (not recorded which).

This clonotype was detected ten times or more. The CDR3 sequence is CASSPPGEATQYF. The CDR3 coding sequence is TGTGCCAGCAGTCCACCAGGGGAGGCGACCCAGTACTTC. The genes are TRBV27 and TRBJ2-5; D could derive from TRBD1 or TRBD2 (6 bases each). The germline V and J ends were trimmed by 5 bases and 7 bases, with 14 bases remaining between them. The CDR3 is 13 amino acids. The germline V gene encodes CDR1 MNHEY and CDR2 SMNVEV (reference sequence).

The V call is TRBV2, the J call TRBJ1-2; tentatively, D is TRBD1 (6 bases). Per germline, CDR1 SNHLY and CDR2 FYNNEI. The length of the CDR3 is 14 residues. Trimming shortened V by 6 bases and J by 4 bases, and 15 bases separated the two germline ends. CDR3 nucleotides: TGTGCCAGCAGGGGGGACATCCCGTCCTATGGCTACACCTTC. It specifies CASRGDIPSYGYTF.

The chain links TRBV6-6 to TRBJ1-4; D remains unclear. The CDR3 sequence is 14 residues long. Trimming left V 5 bases short and J 4 bases short, with 11 bases between. Germline CDR1 reads MNHNY; CDR2 reads SVGAGI (reference sequence). The CDR3 is CASSNGQINEKLFF. Written as DNA, the CDR3 is TGTGCCAGCAGTAATGGGCAGATTAATGAAAAACTGTTTTTT.

The table lists this clonotype with a few counts. The CDR3 loop reads CASRSGGEQYF. The CDR3 DNA follows: TGTGCCAGCAGAAGCGGGGGGGAGCAGTACTTC. The chain couples TRBV28 to TRBJ2-7, with 9 bases fitting TRBD2. The junction had 1 base not matched to a gene; V was cut back by 6 bases and J by 7 bases. This CDR3 has 11 residues. The germline CDR1 and CDR2 sequences are MDHEN and SYDVKM.

This clonotype was found a few times. The chain joins TRBV7-2 to TRBJ2-5; no definite D call. The CDR3 consists of 11 residues. Deletions cut 7 bases from V and 7 bases from J, with 10 bases between. The germline CDR1 and CDR2 sequences are SGHTA and FQGNSA. DNA of the CDR3: TGTGCCAGCAACCTAGGTGGGACCCAGTACTTC. This codes for CASNLGGTQYF.

The chain carries TRBV6-5 and TRBJ2-7, with TRBD2 identical over 16 bases. Germline V gives CDR1 MNHEY, CDR2 SVGAGI. This CDR3 region has 18 residues. V was pared by 6 bases and J by 2 bases, with 10 bases of the junction left unmatched. CDR3 sequence reads: CASSRGLAGGPGPYEQYF. CDR3 bases: TGTGCCAGCAGCCGGGGACTAGCGGGGGGGCCGGGACCCTACGAGCAGTACTTC.

The genes are TRBV7-3 and TRBJ2-5, with D maybe TRBD1 (6 bases). The CDR3 runs to 17 residues. Per germline, CDR1 SGHTA and CDR2 FQGTGA. V was clipped by 5 bases and J by 4 bases, with 23 bases between them. The CDR3 sequence is CASSPYTFQGLGETQYF. As DNA, the CDR3 is TGTGCCAGCAGCCCTTACACGTTTCAGGGGCTCGGAGAGACCCAGTACTTC.